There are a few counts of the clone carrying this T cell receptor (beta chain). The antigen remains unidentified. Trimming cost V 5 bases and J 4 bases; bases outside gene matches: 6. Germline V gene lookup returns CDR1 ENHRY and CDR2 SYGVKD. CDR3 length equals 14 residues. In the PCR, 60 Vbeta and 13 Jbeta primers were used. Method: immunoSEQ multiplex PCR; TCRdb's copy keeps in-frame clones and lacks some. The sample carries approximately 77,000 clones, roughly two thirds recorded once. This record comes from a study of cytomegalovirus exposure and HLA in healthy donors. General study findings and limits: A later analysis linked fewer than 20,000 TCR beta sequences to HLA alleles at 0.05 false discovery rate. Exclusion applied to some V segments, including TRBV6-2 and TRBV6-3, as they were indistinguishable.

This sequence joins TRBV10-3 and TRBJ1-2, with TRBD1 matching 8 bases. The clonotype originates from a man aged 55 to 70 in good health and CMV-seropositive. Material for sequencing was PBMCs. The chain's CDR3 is CAISLTGAGYGYTF. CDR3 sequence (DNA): TGTGCCATCAGTTTGACAGGGGCGGGCTATGGCTACACCTTC.